Listed below are T cell receptor beta chains from one sample, sequenced in a study of T cell changes during pregnancy in multiple sclerosis. The table came from immunoSEQ multiplex PCR; TCRdb's copy has only in-frame clones and leaves some out. The data show some 27,000 clones, about 89% seen once. Source: CD8+ T cells from peripheral blood mononuclear cells, taken before pregnancy. These receptors were taken from a female donor with multiple sclerosis, enrolled in a pregnancy study. Both conserved end residues are part of each CDR3. A D gene is named only where the DNA matches it firmly. Rows give clone size only sometimes, using once, few, many, or a class for an expanded clone.

V gene,J gene,D gene,clone size,CDR3 protein
TRBV30,TRBJ1-5,TRBD1,-,CAWSVQGNQPQHF
TRBV6-4,TRBJ1-1,TRBD1,medium-sized,CASSDEEGAAEAFF
TRBV7-9,TRBJ1-5,-,-,CASSLGDILDDQPQHF
TRBV4-1,TRBJ1-2,-,-,CASSQDWGQTGYTF
TRBV6-1,TRBJ2-3,TRBD2,-,CASSERRGGTDTQYF
TRBV15,TRBJ1-5,TRBD1,-,CATSKGRQGINQPQHF
TRBV5-6,TRBJ1-5,-,-,CASSLGAGGGNQPQHF
TRBV28,TRBJ2-3,TRBD2,-,CASSSLAGAADTQYF
TRBV6-1,TRBJ2-1,-,-,CASVGDEQFF
TRBV6-6,TRBJ1-1,TRBD1,-,CASRDRGRNTEAFF
TRBV6-5,TRBJ1-2,-,-,CASSPTQGQGYGYTF
TRBV6-1,TRBJ2-1,TRBD1,-,CASSAGQGADTQFF
TRBV28,TRBJ1-2,TRBD1,-,CASSLDRGSYGYTF
TRBV6-4,TRBJ2-1,-,once,CASSDGSRSYNEQFF
TRBV6-5,TRBJ2-7,-,-,CASSYFTDVSYEQYF
TRBV6-4,TRBJ1-1,-,-,CASSLDGNTEAFF
TRBV7-8,TRBJ2-1,TRBD1,-,CASSFGQGGNEQFF
TRBV30,TRBJ2-7,TRBD1,-,CAWRTGGIYEQYF
TRBV5-5,TRBJ2-7,-,-,CASSLPRGRMTYEQYF
TRBV4-1,TRBJ2-1,-,-,CASSQSLPLNEQFF
TRBV5-8,TRBJ2-3,-,-,CASSRLAGATTDTQYF
TRBV7-3,TRBJ2-7,TRBD1,-,CASSLPGQAEQYF
TRBV6-5,TRBJ2-7,-,-,CASSYSLLGDNEQYF
TRBV7-9,TRBJ1-5,-,-,CASSPGHELKPQHF
TRBV27,TRBJ2-2,TRBD1,-,CASSFGQGAHAGELFF
TRBV28,TRBJ1-2,TRBD1,-,CASALGQDYGYTF
TRBV7-8,TRBJ2-7,TRBD1,-,CASSSTGQGVYEQYF
TRBV19,TRBJ1-2,-,-,CASSIVAGYGYTF
TRBV13,TRBJ1-1,TRBD1,once,CASSSLLRTGGENTEAFF
TRBV4-1,TRBJ1-1,TRBD1,few,CASSHRQGMNTEAFF
TRBV28,TRBJ2-5,TRBD2,-,CASSPGTSGGPETQYF
TRBV11-2,TRBJ1-1,-,-,CASSLGPGAVTEAFF
TRBV25-1,TRBJ1-2,-,-,CASSEAQTYGYTF
TRBV15,TRBJ1-2,-,once,CATLGQGGGYTF
TRBV9,TRBJ2-2,TRBD2,once,CASSVFGGAYGELFF
TRBV7-8,TRBJ2-3,TRBD2,-,CASSRKTSEFSTDTQYF
TRBV6-5,TRBJ1-6,-,few,CASSYSYLSPLHF
TRBV15,TRBJ2-7,TRBD1,-,CATSIDRGQAEQYF
TRBV27,TRBJ2-7,-,once,CASSFVGADSYEQYF
TRBV25-1,TRBJ2-5,-,-,CASSLYQETQYF
TRBV5-5,TRBJ1-2,-,-,CASSPDRRHYGYTF
TRBV30,TRBJ1-5,-,-,CAWSVSGDSNQPQHF
TRBV5-1,TRBJ2-7,-,-,CASSLVLASSYEQYF
TRBV9,TRBJ2-6,-,-,CASSIHRDNSGANVLTF
TRBV4-1,TRBJ2-7,TRBD1,-,CASSQEEGASGYEQYF
TRBV5-1,TRBJ2-2,TRBD1,medium-sized,CASSPRGLGQGAGELFF
TRBV7-6,TRBJ1-1,TRBD1,-,CASSRLQGLSTEAFF
TRBV9,TRBJ2-3,-,-,CASSSWAGLSTDTQYF
TRBV27,TRBJ1-2,TRBD1,-,CASSSDTDRHYYGYTF
TRBV11-2,TRBJ1-5,-,-,CASSLDHTYSNQPQHF
TRBV2,TRBJ2-2,TRBD1,-,CASRTGTDTGELFF